The sequence of this TCR beta chain was determined in a study of blood T cell repertoires in COVID-19. Study as a whole: Acute-phase and convalescent COVID-19 samples originated in the United States, Italy and Spain. The analysed material was cDNA or gDNA that came from T cells, B-cell-depleted T cells, or PBMCs.

As processed by the authors: Amplification of reference gene primers provided the estimated nucleated cell counts. TCRdb's copy holds only in-frame clones and misses some; the assay was immunoSEQ multiplex PCR. V and J calls and clone size follow that table, whereas D and trimming were derived from the DNA. The sample lists some 150,000 clones, roughly 86% seen once, with 2% to 2.5% in the top ten. V lost 5 bases and J 8 bases, leaving 15 bases between the germline ends. CDR1 is MDHEN, CDR2 SYDVKM, per germline. The CDR3 has 13 residues. Sequenced sample: peripheral blood. The clonotype originates from a human donor in a cohort sampled during active COVID-19. V gene TRBV28 combines with J gene TRBJ1-2, with D unresolved. CDR3 sequence reads: CASSPDGLKGYTF. The DNA of the CDR3 is TGTGCCAGCAGTCCAGACGGACTCAAGGGCTACACCTTC.